This TCR beta chain was captured by sequencing in a study of shared clonotypes between healthy human individuals. General study points: Non-shared clonotypes had lower generation probabilities than clonotypes shared by all four sorted-subset donors.

From germline, CDR1 is MDHEN and CDR2 SYDVKM. V lost 3 bases and J 8 bases, leaving 16 bases between the germline ends. The CDR3 runs to 14 residues. Points on this clone: Its antigen is still unknown.

Healthy adults negative for HIV, lacking recent acute infections or vaccinations, served as donors. How the authors handled the data: Filtering differed for immunoSEQ, which gave only junction sequences without quality scores. This table comes from immunoSEQ multiplex PCR, and its TCRdb copy is limited to in-frame clones, with some not included. Clone size and V and J calls were adopted from that table, with D and trimming inferred from the DNA. The data contain 2 million to 2.5 million clones, around 92% of them singletons. The TCR originated in a man in his late teens or twenties in good health. Some clones in this sample may be carry-over from other donors' samples. Specimen: naive CD4+ T cells from PBMCs. Subset denoted: CD45RA+ positively selected. V gene TRBV28 combines with J gene TRBJ1-2; D is unresolved. The CDR3 nucleotides read TGTGCCAGCAGTTTGCGGACGCCTGGTCACGGCTACACCTTC. It specifies CASSLRTPGHGYTF.